A selection of T cell receptor beta chains follows, all from one sample in a study of T-cell reconstitution after alpha-beta-depleted transplantation in children. TCRdb reprocessed the PCR reads with MiXCR, giving one entry per CDR3 protein. The repertoire holds nearly 550,000 distinct CDR3 sequences, with approximately 20% as singletons. Specimen: PBMCs from the stem cell graft donor, collected from the stem cell graft. All receptors come from a human donor who donated a stem cell graft to a child with acute lymphoblastic leukemia. CDR3s include the opening cysteine and the closing phenylalanine or tryptophan. Fields, in order: J gene, D gene, CDR3 length, clone size, V gene, CDR3 protein, CDR3 DNA. The D gene is left open where the match is weak. Where a row states a size, it is once, few, many or the class of an expanded clone; other rows omit it.

J: TRBJ2-1; D: .; length: 12; size: .; V: TRBV6-5; CDR3: CASSYADNEQFF; DNA: TGTGCCAGCAGTTACGCCGACAATGAGCAGTTCTTC
J: TRBJ2-5; D: TRBD1; length: 14; size: few; V: TRBV20-1; CDR3: CSARSGQGAKTQYF; DNA: TGCAGTGCTAGATCGGGACAGGGGGCTAAGACCCAGTACTTC
J: TRBJ1-1; D: .; length: 12; size: .; V: TRBV6-5; CDR3: CATLVPGTEAFF; DNA: TGTGCCACCCTAGTGCCCGGGACTGAAGCTTTCTTT
J: TRBJ2-1; D: TRBD2; length: 18; size: .; V: TRBV29-1; CDR3: CSVPQTSGRITSYNEQFF; DNA: TGCAGCGTCCCCCAGACTAGCGGGAGGATCACGTCCTACAATGAGCAGTTCTTC
J: TRBJ2-2; D: .; length: 14; size: .; V: TRBV30; CDR3: CAWSPSRNTGELFF; DNA: TGTGCCTGGAGTCCCAGTCGGAACACCGGGGAGCTGTTTTTT
J: TRBJ2-1; D: .; length: 15; size: .; V: TRBV7-2; CDR3: CASSSGPGRYNEQFF; DNA: TGTGCCAGCAGCTCGGGACCCGGGCGTTACAATGAGCAGTTCTTC
J: TRBJ2-5; D: TRBD2; length: 12; size: .; V: TRBV12-3/TRBV12-4; CDR3: CASGAGGETQYF; DNA: TGTGCCAGCGGGGCGGGAGGTGAGACCCAGTACTTC
J: TRBJ2-1; D: .; length: 13; size: .; V: TRBV6-1; CDR3: CASSDGTYNEQFF; DNA: TGTGCCAGCAGTGACGGGACTTACAATGAGCAGTTCTTC
J: TRBJ2-1; D: .; length: 15; size: few; V: TRBV12-3/TRBV12-4; CDR3: CASSPTRGGVDEQFF; DNA: TGTGCCAGCAGCCCAACCCGGGGCGGGGTCGATGAGCAGTTCTTC
J: TRBJ2-5; D: .; length: 13; size: few; V: TRBV12-3/TRBV12-4; CDR3: CASSVWGGETQYF; DNA: TGTGCCAGCAGTGTCTGGGGTGGCGAGACCCAGTACTTC